This is a list of T cell receptor beta chains from one sample in a study of T cell repertoires in cytomegalovirus infection. TCRdb redid the calling of the reads with MiXCR, one entry per CDR3 protein. This sample has 350,000 to 550,000 distinct CDR3 sequences, with approximately 33% found just once. The sample taken for sequencing was PBMCs. The receptors originated from a human donor in good health (CMV status not recorded). Some clones in this sample may be carry-over from other donors' samples. Each CDR3 is given with its conserved first and last residue. Each record gives: CDR3 length, V gene, D gene, clone size, J gene, CDR3 protein, CDR3 DNA. D genes are given only for firm matches. Size values are once, few and many counts, or a class for expanded clones, and some rows have none.

CDR3 length: 18; V gene: TRBV7-8; D gene: NA; clone size: NA; J gene: TRBJ1-6; CDR3 protein: CASSHRTPQGSYNSPLHF; CDR3 DNA: TGTGCCAGCAGCCACAGGACACCCCAGGGGTCCTATAATTCACCCCTCCACTTT
CDR3 length: 17; V gene: TRBV7-2; D gene: TRBD1; clone size: NA; J gene: TRBJ2-7; CDR3 protein: CASSLGGTAKSSYEQYF; CDR3 DNA: TGTGCCAGCAGCTTAGGGGGGACAGCGAAGTCCTCCTACGAGCAGTACTTC
CDR3 length: 15; V gene: TRBV6-5; D gene: NA; clone size: few; J gene: TRBJ2-3; CDR3 protein: CASSSIGTPADTQYF; CDR3 DNA: TGTGCCAGCAGTTCGATCGGCACCCCTGCAGATACGCAGTATTTT
CDR3 length: 15; V gene: TRBV20-1; D gene: TRBD1; clone size: few; J gene: TRBJ2-5; CDR3 protein: CSAGRQGGPQETQYF; CDR3 DNA: TGCAGTGCTGGCAGACAGGGCGGACCTCAAGAGACCCAGTACTTC
CDR3 length: 14; V gene: TRBV5-8; D gene: NA; clone size: few; J gene: TRBJ1-6; CDR3 protein: CASSLDSWNSPLHF; CDR3 DNA: TGTGCCAGCAGCTTAGACAGCTGGAATTCACCCCTCCACTTT
CDR3 length: 11; V gene: TRBV7-2; D gene: NA; clone size: many; J gene: TRBJ2-1; CDR3 protein: CASDTYNEQFF; CDR3 DNA: TGTGCCAGCGACACTTACAATGAGCAGTTCTTC
CDR3 length: 12; V gene: TRBV5-6; D gene: TRBD1; clone size: NA; J gene: TRBJ2-7; CDR3 protein: CASSRGQSEQYF; CDR3 DNA: TGTGCCAGCAGCAGGGGACAGTCCGAGCAGTACTTC
CDR3 length: 17; V gene: TRBV3-1; D gene: TRBD2; clone size: NA; J gene: TRBJ2-1; CDR3 protein: CASSPRLAGATGDEQFF; CDR3 DNA: TGTGCCAGCAGTCCGCGACTAGCGGGGGCCACGGGTGATGAGCAGTTCTTC
CDR3 length: 15; V gene: TRBV6-1; D gene: NA; clone size: NA; J gene: TRBJ2-7; CDR3 protein: CASSDTGSLSYEQYF; CDR3 DNA: TGTGCCAGCAGTGATACAGGGAGTTTGTCCTACGAGCAGTACTTC
CDR3 length: 15; V gene: TRBV5-6; D gene: NA; clone size: NA; J gene: TRBJ1-3; CDR3 protein: CDSSLRQAVGNTIYF; CDR3 DNA: TGTGACAGCAGCCTCAGACAGGCTGTGGGAAACACCATATATTTT
CDR3 length: 12; V gene: TRBV7-2; D gene: NA; clone size: many; J gene: TRBJ2-1; CDR3 protein: CASSLARYEQFF; CDR3 DNA: TGTGCCAGCAGCTTAGCGAGGTATGAGCAGTTCTTC
CDR3 length: 16; V gene: TRBV6-1; D gene: TRBD1; clone size: NA; J gene: TRBJ1-4; CDR3 protein: CASSDQGVSVAEKLFF; CDR3 DNA: TGTGCCAGCAGTGATCAGGGGGTGTCGGTAGCGGAAAAACTGTTTTTT
CDR3 length: 16; V gene: TRBV12-3/TRBV12-4; D gene: TRBD1; clone size: NA; J gene: TRBJ2-1; CDR3 protein: CASSQPGQLFYNEQFF; CDR3 DNA: TGTGCCAGCAGTCAACCGGGACAGCTTTTCTACAATGAGCAGTTCTTC
CDR3 length: 11; V gene: TRBV7-9; D gene: NA; clone size: few; J gene: TRBJ2-5; CDR3 protein: CASSFAESQYF; CDR3 DNA: TGTGCCAGCAGTTTCGCAGAGAGCCAGTACTTC
CDR3 length: 18; V gene: TRBV10-3; D gene: TRBD2; clone size: NA; J gene: TRBJ2-6; CDR3 protein: CAISDLAGEFSGANVLTF; CDR3 DNA: TGTGCCATCAGTGATCTAGCGGGGGAGTTCTCTGGGGCCAACGTCCTGACTTTC
CDR3 length: 15; V gene: TRBV11-3; D gene: TRBD1; clone size: NA; J gene: TRBJ2-1; CDR3 protein: CASSSGTGNQKEQFF; CDR3 DNA: TGTGCCAGCAGCTCTGGGACAGGGAATCAAAAGGAGCAGTTCTTC
CDR3 length: 15; V gene: TRBV5-1; D gene: NA; clone size: NA; J gene: TRBJ1-4; CDR3 protein: CASSLLTTTNEKLFF; CDR3 DNA: TGCGCCAGCAGCTTGCTCACTACAACTAATGAAAAACTGTTTTTT
CDR3 length: 15; V gene: TRBV4-2; D gene: NA; clone size: few; J gene: TRBJ2-5; CDR3 protein: CASSQGPGPGETQYF; CDR3 DNA: TGTGCCAGCAGCCAAGGGCCCGGCCCCGGGGAGACCCAGTACTTC
CDR3 length: 11; V gene: TRBV28; D gene: NA; clone size: few; J gene: TRBJ1-6; CDR3 protein: CASSFNREFHF; CDR3 DNA: TGTGCCAGCAGTTTCAACAGGGAATTTCACTTT
CDR3 length: 16; V gene: TRBV4-1; D gene: NA; clone size: many; J gene: TRBJ2-3; CDR3 protein: CASSQAGQRFSDTQYF; CDR3 DNA: TGCGCCAGCAGCCAAGCCGGACAGCGGTTTTCAGATACGCAGTATTTT
CDR3 length: 16; V gene: TRBV25-1; D gene: NA; clone size: few; J gene: TRBJ2-7; CDR3 protein: CASSEAEGTLAYEQYF; CDR3 DNA: TGTGCCAGCAGTGAAGCCGAAGGGACTCTCGCATACGAGCAGTACTTC
CDR3 length: 14; V gene: TRBV6-6; D gene: TRBD1; clone size: NA; J gene: TRBJ2-2; CDR3 protein: CASRGDRDTGELFF; CDR3 DNA: TGTGCCAGCAGGGGGGACAGGGACACCGGGGAGCTGTTTTTT
CDR3 length: 13; V gene: TRBV6-6; D gene: NA; clone size: NA; J gene: TRBJ2-3; CDR3 protein: CASSYQTRDTQYF; CDR3 DNA: TGTGCCAGCAGTTACCAGACACGAGATACGCAGTATTTT
CDR3 length: 15; V gene: TRBV7-2; D gene: TRBD1; clone size: once; J gene: TRBJ1-2; CDR3 protein: CAISFQDRVLYGYTF; CDR3 DNA: TGTGCCATCAGCTTTCAGGACAGGGTGCTCTATGGCTACACCTTC
CDR3 length: 13; V gene: TRBV29-1; D gene: NA; clone size: few; J gene: TRBJ1-1; CDR3 protein: CSVAGVLNTEAFF; CDR3 DNA: TGCAGCGTCGCAGGGGTACTGAACACTGAAGCTTTCTTT
CDR3 length: 15; V gene: TRBV7-3; D gene: TRBD2; clone size: many; J gene: TRBJ2-1; CDR3 protein: CASSLKAGLGYEQFF; CDR3 DNA: TGTGCCAGCAGCTTAAAAGCGGGACTAGGATATGAGCAGTTCTTC
CDR3 length: 14; V gene: TRBV20-1; D gene: NA; clone size: few; J gene: TRBJ1-5; CDR3 protein: CSARLYRSNQPQHF; CDR3 DNA: TGCAGTGCTAGGTTATACAGGAGCAATCAGCCCCAGCATTTT
CDR3 length: 17; V gene: TRBV24-1; D gene: NA; clone size: few; J gene: TRBJ1-1; CDR3 protein: CATSDLQCQRKNTEAFF; CDR3 DNA: TGTGCCACCAGTGATTTGCAATGTCAACGGAAGAACACTGAAGCTTTCTTT
CDR3 length: 13; V gene: TRBV3-1; D gene: NA; clone size: NA; J gene: TRBJ2-2; CDR3 protein: CASSREMTGELFF; CDR3 DNA: TGTGCCAGCAGCCGGGAGATGACCGGGGAGCTGTTTTTT
CDR3 length: 13; V gene: TRBV6-2/TRBV6-3; D gene: NA; clone size: NA; J gene: TRBJ2-5; CDR3 protein: CASSYTGRETQYF; CDR3 DNA: TGTGCCAGCAGTTACACAGGGAGGGAGACCCAGTACTTC
CDR3 length: 19; V gene: TRBV7-2; D gene: TRBD2; clone size: few; J gene: TRBJ2-3; CDR3 protein: CASSPPRGLAGGPTDTQYF; CDR3 DNA: TGTGCCAGCAGCCCCCCGCGGGGCCTAGCGGGGGGGCCCACAGATACGCAGTATTTT
CDR3 length: 15; V gene: TRBV19; D gene: TRBD2; clone size: few; J gene: TRBJ2-1; CDR3 protein: CASTPPGLAGYEQFF; CDR3 DNA: TGTGCCAGTACCCCCCCGGGACTAGCGGGTTATGAGCAGTTCTTC
CDR3 length: 13; V gene: TRBV24-1; D gene: NA; clone size: NA; J gene: TRBJ2-2; CDR3 protein: CATGKGNTGELFF; CDR3 DNA: TGTGCCACCGGAAAAGGGAACACCGGGGAGCTGTTTTTT
CDR3 length: 14; V gene: TRBV15; D gene: NA; clone size: NA; J gene: TRBJ1-3; CDR3 protein: CATSRGIRGNTIYF; CDR3 DNA: TGTGCCACCAGCAGGGGGATAAGAGGAAACACCATATATTTT
CDR3 length: 13; V gene: TRBV6-5; D gene: NA; clone size: few; J gene: TRBJ1-2; CDR3 protein: CASRSPLTNGYTF; CDR3 DNA: TGTGCCAGCCGTAGCCCCCTAACGAATGGCTACACCTTC
CDR3 length: 16; V gene: TRBV6-6; D gene: NA; clone size: few; J gene: TRBJ2-4; CDR3 protein: CASSEPRTEAKNIQYF; CDR3 DNA: TGTGCCAGCAGCGAACCCCGGACAGAAGCCAAAAACATTCAGTACTTC
CDR3 length: 15; V gene: TRBV27; D gene: NA; clone size: NA; J gene: TRBJ2-2; CDR3 protein: CASSFLGRMSGELFF; CDR3 DNA: TGTGCCAGCAGTTTTCTGGGGCGTATGTCCGGGGAGCTGTTTTTT
CDR3 length: 16; V gene: TRBV6-5; D gene: TRBD1; clone size: NA; J gene: TRBJ1-1; CDR3 protein: CASSRRTGVMNTEAFF; CDR3 DNA: TGTGCCAGCAGTCGGCGGACAGGCGTAATGAACACTGAAGCTTTCTTT
CDR3 length: 13; V gene: TRBV28; D gene: NA; clone size: few; J gene: TRBJ2-7; CDR3 protein: CASSTPRVGEQYF; CDR3 DNA: TGTGCCAGCAGTACCCCCAGGGTTGGCGAGCAGTACTTC
CDR3 length: 11; V gene: TRBV2; D gene: NA; clone size: many; J gene: TRBJ1-1; CDR3 protein: CASSISMLAFF; CDR3 DNA: TGTGCCAGCAGCATATCCATGCTCGCTTTCTTT
CDR3 length: 18; V gene: TRBV12-3/TRBV12-4; D gene: TRBD2; clone size: NA; J gene: TRBJ2-1; CDR3 protein: CASSLLAGGPSSYNEQFF; CDR3 DNA: TGTGCCAGCAGTTTACTAGCGGGGGGGCCGAGCTCCTACAATGAGCAGTTCTTC
CDR3 length: 13; V gene: TRBV6-2/TRBV6-3; D gene: NA; clone size: many; J gene: TRBJ2-1; CDR3 protein: CASSREPEGEQFF; CDR3 DNA: TGTGCCAGCAGCCGAGAGCCCGAGGGGGAGCAGTTCTTC
CDR3 length: 12; V gene: TRBV19; D gene: NA; clone size: NA; J gene: TRBJ1-5; CDR3 protein: CASSDEGQPQHF; CDR3 DNA: TGTGCCAGTAGTGATGAGGGACAGCCCCAGCATTTT
CDR3 length: 13; V gene: TRBV7-2; D gene: NA; clone size: few; J gene: TRBJ2-1; CDR3 protein: CASSLVVVGEQFF; CDR3 DNA: TGTGCCAGCAGCTTAGTAGTAGTCGGTGAGCAGTTCTTC
CDR3 length: 15; V gene: TRBV29-1; D gene: TRBD2; clone size: few; J gene: TRBJ2-1; CDR3 protein: CSARTSGSSYNEQFF; CDR3 DNA: TGCAGCGCACGGACTAGCGGATCCTCCTACAATGAGCAGTTCTTC
CDR3 length: 14; V gene: TRBV19; D gene: NA; clone size: few; J gene: TRBJ2-1; CDR3 protein: CASGFGQLNNEQFF; CDR3 DNA: TGTGCCAGTGGGTTCGGACAGTTAAACAATGAGCAGTTCTTC
CDR3 length: 16; V gene: TRBV12-3/TRBV12-4; D gene: NA; clone size: few; J gene: TRBJ2-3; CDR3 protein: CASSFRDSELTDTQYF; CDR3 DNA: TGTGCCAGCAGTTTTCGAGACAGCGAGCTCACAGATACGCAGTATTTT
CDR3 length: 13; V gene: TRBV6-8; D gene: NA; clone size: few; J gene: TRBJ1-1; CDR3 protein: CASRGGMDTEAFF; CDR3 DNA: TGTGCCAGCAGAGGAGGAATGGACACTGAAGCTTTCTTT
CDR3 length: 15; V gene: TRBV13; D gene: TRBD1; clone size: NA; J gene: TRBJ1-4; CDR3 protein: CASSLRGDRAEKLFF; CDR3 DNA: TGTGCCAGCAGCTTAAGGGGGGACAGGGCGGAAAAACTGTTTTTT
CDR3 length: 13; V gene: TRBV12-3/TRBV12-4; D gene: TRBD1; clone size: NA; J gene: TRBJ1-2; CDR3 protein: CASSPGTGKGYTF; CDR3 DNA: TGTGCCAGCAGCCCAGGGACAGGGAAAGGCTACACCTTC